This T cell receptor (beta chain) was captured by sequencing in a study of neurological immune-mediated disorders. Findings and caveats of the study: Among expanded clones, no CDR3 amino acid sequences were shared across subjects, a pattern suggesting private repertoires in all groups. A possible signature was seen in one related-CDR3 cluster, into which phylogenetic grouping placed the repertoires of 18 of 34 multiple sclerosis patients.

Time point described: longitudinal time-point 1 (baseline). Unsorted libraries were prepared from 2 million PBMCs that had been stored at -80 C. TCRdb reanalysed the 5' RACE reads using MiXCR and keeps one entry per CDR3 protein. The sample has some 38,000 distinct CDR3 sequences, 3.2% seen once. This clonotype was seen at least ten times. What it recognizes is unknown. Sequenced input: PBMCs. The TCR was taken from a woman aged 55-70 years with multiple sclerosis.

The CDR3 nucleotides are TGCAGCGTTGAATGGGGCGGGGAGACCCAGTACTTC. The encoded protein is CSVEWGGETQYF. The rearrangement links TRBV29-1 to TRBJ2-5; D is possibly TRBD1 or TRBD2 (5 bases each). CDR3 length: 12 amino acids. Per germline, CDR1 SQVTM and CDR2 ANQGSEA. V was pared by 2 bases and J by 5 bases, with 9 bases between.